This paragraph covers one T cell receptor beta chain sequence. The study sequenced TCR beta in blood CD8+ and CD4+ T cells. RNA totalling about 0.45 to 1 ug underwent reverse transcription with random hexamers. With immunoSEQ multiplex PCR, TCR beta CDR3 was amplified across 54 Vbeta and 13 Jbeta. One entry per CDR3 protein, called by TCRdb with MiXCR from the immunoSEQ multiplex PCR reads. The sample carries 85,000 to 90,000 distinct CDR3 sequences, about 93% recorded once. There are 17 residues in the CDR3. V lost 1 base to trimming and J lost 0 bases; unmatched junction nucleotides: 8. The germline CDR1 and CDR2 sequences are SEHNR and FQNEAQ (reference sequence). The sample originates from a study of CD8 T cells in Susac syndrome.

The sample was CD8+ T cells from PBMCs. The chain joins TRBV7-9 to TRBJ2-5; 7 bases match TRBD2. The origin of this receptor is a human donor in good health. This CDR3 is CASSLVGSGRDQETQYF. As DNA, the CDR3 is TGTGCCAGCAGCTTAGTCGGGTCAGGGAGGGACCAAGAGACCCAGTACTTC.